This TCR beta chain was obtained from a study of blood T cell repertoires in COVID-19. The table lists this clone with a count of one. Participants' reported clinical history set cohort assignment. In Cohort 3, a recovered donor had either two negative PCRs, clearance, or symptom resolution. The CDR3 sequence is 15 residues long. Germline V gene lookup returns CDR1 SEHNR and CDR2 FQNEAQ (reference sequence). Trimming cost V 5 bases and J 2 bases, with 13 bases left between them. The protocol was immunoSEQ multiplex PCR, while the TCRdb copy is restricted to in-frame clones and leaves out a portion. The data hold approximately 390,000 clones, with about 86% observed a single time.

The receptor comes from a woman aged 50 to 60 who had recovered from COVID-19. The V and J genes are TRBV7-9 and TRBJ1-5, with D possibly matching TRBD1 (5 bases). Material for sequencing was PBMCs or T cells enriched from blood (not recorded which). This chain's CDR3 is CASSGGRFGNQPQHF. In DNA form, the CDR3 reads TGTGCCAGCAGCGGGGGGAGATTTGGCAATCAGCCCCAGCATTTT.